A selection of T cell receptor beta chains follows, all from one sample in a study of T cells in Graves' hyperthyroidism and ophthalmopathy. TCRdb independently ran MiXCR on the multiplex PCR reads; one entry per CDR3 protein. The sample lists under 300,000 distinct CDR3 sequences; about an eighth were seen once. Input material: blood. These receptors all come from a woman between 25 and 40 years old with Graves' hyperthyroidism that later progressed to Graves' ophthalmopathy. Both conserved end residues are part of each CDR3. Each record gives: J gene, D gene, V gene, clone size, CDR3 DNA, CDR3 protein. The D gene is left open where the match is weak. Expanded clones are given a class, and other clones once, few, many or no size at all.

>TRBJ1-1|.|TRBV4-1|many
TGCGCCAGCAGCCAAGTGGGGAGTGCTGAAGCTTTCTTT
CASSQVGSAEAFF
>TRBJ2-1|TRBD2|TRBV7-2|many
TGTGCCAGCAGTAGCTTGGGTCTAGCGGGAGGGCCCGTCCTGGGGAATGAGCAGTTCTTC
CASSSLGLAGGPVLGNEQFF
>TRBJ2-4|TRBD1|TRBV20-1|many
TGCAGTGCGCCGGGACAGGGGGTGGAGAACATTCAGTACTTC
CSAPGQGVENIQYF
>TRBJ1-1|TRBD1|TRBV5-1|many
TGCGCCAGCAGCTGGACAGGGCCTGTGGAGGCTTTCTTT
CASSWTGPVEAFF
>TRBJ2-7|.|TRBV30|many
TGTGCCTGGAGTGTAAGGTACGAGCAGTACTTC
CAWSVRYEQYF
>TRBJ2-5|TRBD2|TRBV29-1|many
TGCAGCGTTGAAGACATGGCGGGAGTGGGCCAAGAGACCCAGTACTTC
CSVEDMAGVGQETQYF
>TRBJ1-6|.|TRBV20-1|.
TGCAGTGCTAGAGTTGAGTACGGTTATAATTCACCCCTCCACTTT
CSARVEYGYNSPLHF
>TRBJ1-3|.|TRBV10-3|.
TGTGCCATCAGTGAAGGGAAGGGGTCCCTCTCTGGAAACACCATATATTTT
CAISEGKGSLSGNTIYF
>TRBJ2-7|.|TRBV12-3/TRBV12-4|many
TGTGCCAGCAGTTTAGACTACTACGAGCAGTACTTC
CASSLDYYEQYF
>TRBJ1-1|.|TRBV19|few
TGTGCCAGCGGACAAGGCACTGAAGCTTTCTTT
CASGQGTEAFF
>TRBJ2-7|.|TRBV5-1|many
TGCGCCAGCAGCTTGGGGCTTCGGGGGTCCTACGAGCAGTACTTC
CASSLGLRGSYEQYF
>TRBJ2-7|.|TRBV6-2/TRBV6-3|many
TGTGCCAGCAGTTACAGCCCAGGGGATCACCGGATCGTAAACGAGCAGTACTTC
CASSYSPGDHRIVNEQYF
>TRBJ2-5|.|TRBV9|many
TGTGCCAGCGGCGGTGGACTCTCCCAAGAGACCCAGTACTTC
CASGGGLSQETQYF
>TRBJ2-1|.|TRBV11-2|many
TGTGCCAGCAGCTTAATCGACAATGAGCAGTTCTTC
CASSLIDNEQFF
>TRBJ2-7|TRBD2|TRBV7-2|many
TGTGCCAGCAGCCCCGGGACTAGCGGGCCTATATTTTACGAGCAGTACTTC
CASSPGTSGPIFYEQYF
>TRBJ2-7|.|TRBV12-3/TRBV12-4|.
TGTGCCAGCAGTTTATATAGGCACGTACCGTGGGAGCAGTACTTC
CASSLYRHVPWEQYF
>TRBJ2-4|TRBD2|TRBV11-1|few
TGTGCCAGCAGCCCTCCGGGAGCGGGAGGGATAAACATTCAGTACTTC
CASSPPGAGGINIQYF